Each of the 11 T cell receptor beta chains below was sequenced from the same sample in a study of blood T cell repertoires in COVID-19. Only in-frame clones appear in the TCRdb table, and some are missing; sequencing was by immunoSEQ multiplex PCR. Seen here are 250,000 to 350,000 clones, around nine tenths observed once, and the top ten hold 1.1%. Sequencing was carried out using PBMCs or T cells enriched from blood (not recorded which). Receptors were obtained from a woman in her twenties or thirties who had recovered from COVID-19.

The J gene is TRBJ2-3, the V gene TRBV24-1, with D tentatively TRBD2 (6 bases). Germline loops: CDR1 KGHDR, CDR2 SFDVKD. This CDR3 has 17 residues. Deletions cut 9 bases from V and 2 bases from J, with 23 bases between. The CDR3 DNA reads TGTGCCACCCGATTTAATGGGGACTTAGGGTTCACAGATACGCAGTATTTT. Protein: CATRFNGDLGFTDTQYF.

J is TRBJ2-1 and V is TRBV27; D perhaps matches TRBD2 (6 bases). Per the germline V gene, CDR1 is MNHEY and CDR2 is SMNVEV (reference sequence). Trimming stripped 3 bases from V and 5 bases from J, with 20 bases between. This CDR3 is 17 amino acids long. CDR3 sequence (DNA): TGTGCCAGCAGTTTTCTTACCGGGGGATCCCCCAACAATGAGCAGTTCTTC. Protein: CASSFLTGGSPNNEQFF.

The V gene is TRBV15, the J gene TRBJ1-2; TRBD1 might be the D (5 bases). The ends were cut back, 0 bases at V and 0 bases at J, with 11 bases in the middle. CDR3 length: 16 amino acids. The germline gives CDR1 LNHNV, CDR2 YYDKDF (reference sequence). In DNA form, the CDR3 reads TGTGCCACCAGCAGAGATGCGGGGACGGCTAACTATGGCTACACCTTC. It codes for CATSRDAGTANYGYTF.

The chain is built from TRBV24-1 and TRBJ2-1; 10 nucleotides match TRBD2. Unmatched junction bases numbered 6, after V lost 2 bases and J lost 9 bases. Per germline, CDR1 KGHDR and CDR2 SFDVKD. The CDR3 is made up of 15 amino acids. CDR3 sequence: CATSDWASGSFEQFF. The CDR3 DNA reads TGTGCCACCAGTGATTGGGCTAGCGGGAGTTTTGAGCAGTTCTTC.

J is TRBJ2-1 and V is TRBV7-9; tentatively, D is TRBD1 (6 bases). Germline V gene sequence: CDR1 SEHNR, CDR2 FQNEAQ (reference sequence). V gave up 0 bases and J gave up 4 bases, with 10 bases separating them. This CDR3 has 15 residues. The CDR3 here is CASSLAGTFYNEQFF. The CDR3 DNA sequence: TGTGCCAGCAGCTTAGCCGGGACATTTTACAATGAGCAGTTCTTC.

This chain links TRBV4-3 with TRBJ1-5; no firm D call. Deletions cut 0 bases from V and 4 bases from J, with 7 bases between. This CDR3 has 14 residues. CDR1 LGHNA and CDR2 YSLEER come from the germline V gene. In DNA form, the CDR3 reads TGCGCCAGCAGCCAAGAGTTGAGAAATCAGCCCCAGCATTTT. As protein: CASSQELRNQPQHF.

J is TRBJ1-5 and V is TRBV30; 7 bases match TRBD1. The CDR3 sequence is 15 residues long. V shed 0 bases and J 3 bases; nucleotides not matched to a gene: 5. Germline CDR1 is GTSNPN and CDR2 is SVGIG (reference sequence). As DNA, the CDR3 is TGTGCCTGGAGTGTTTCCGGGACAGACAATCAGCCCCAGCATTTT. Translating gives CAWSVSGTDNQPQHF.

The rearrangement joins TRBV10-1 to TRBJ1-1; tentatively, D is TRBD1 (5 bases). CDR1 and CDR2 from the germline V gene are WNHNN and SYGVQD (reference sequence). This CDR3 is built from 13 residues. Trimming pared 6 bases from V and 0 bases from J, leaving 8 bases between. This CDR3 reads CASRQAMNTEAFF. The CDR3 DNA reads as TGCGCCAGCAGACAGGCCATGAACACTGAAGCTTTCTTT.

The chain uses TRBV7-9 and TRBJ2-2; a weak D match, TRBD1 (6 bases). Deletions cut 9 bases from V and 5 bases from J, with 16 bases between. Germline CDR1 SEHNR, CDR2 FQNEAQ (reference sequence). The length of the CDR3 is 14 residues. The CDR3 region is CASSRGEGTGELFF. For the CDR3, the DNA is TGTGCCAGTTCCAGGGGAGAGGGGACCGGGGAGCTGTTTTTT. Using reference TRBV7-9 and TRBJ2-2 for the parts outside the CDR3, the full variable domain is DTGVSQNPRHKITKRGQNVTFRCDPISEHNRLYWYRQTLGQGPEFLTYFQNEAQLEKSRLLSDRFSAERPKGSFSTLEIQRTEQGDSAMYLCASSRGEGTGELFFGEGSRLTVL.

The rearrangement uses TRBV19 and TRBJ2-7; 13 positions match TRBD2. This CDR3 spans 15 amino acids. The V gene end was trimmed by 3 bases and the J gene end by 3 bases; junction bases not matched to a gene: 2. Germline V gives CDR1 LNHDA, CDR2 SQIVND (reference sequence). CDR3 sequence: CASSIRLAGGYEQYF. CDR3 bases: TGTGCCAGTAGTATCAGACTAGCGGGAGGCTACGAGCAGTACTTC.

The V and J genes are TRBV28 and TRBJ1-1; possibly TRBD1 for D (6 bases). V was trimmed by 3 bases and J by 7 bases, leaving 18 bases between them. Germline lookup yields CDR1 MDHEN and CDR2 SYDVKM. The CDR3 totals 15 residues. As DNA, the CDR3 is TGTGCCAGCAGTTTCCGCCGACAGGTCAGAAATGAAGCTTTCTTT. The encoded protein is CASSFRRQVRNEAFF.